These 19 T cell receptor beta chains came from one sample sequenced in a study of blood T cell repertoires in COVID-19. Method: immunoSEQ multiplex PCR; TCRdb's copy keeps in-frame clones and lacks some. The sample comprises approximately 260,000 clones, roughly three quarters of which are singletons, and approximately 4% rests with the top ten. The sample consisted of peripheral blood. The source is a woman aged 40 to 50 with active or convalescent COVID-19.

The V and J genes are TRBV5-4 and TRBJ1-2; D remains ambiguous. V was clipped by 0 bases and J by 4 bases, with 13 bases between them. There are 15 residues in the CDR3. Germline lookup yields CDR1 SGHNT and CDR2 YYREEE (reference sequence). CDR3 bases: TGTGCCAGCAGCTTGGACAGTCTTGCTTCCTATGGCTACACCTTC. Translated: CASSLDSLASYGYTF.

The chain couples TRBV4-1 to TRBJ2-7; D perhaps matches TRBD1 (6 bases). The V end was cut by 3 bases, the J end by 0 bases, with 12 bases between. The CDR3 covers 15 residues. Germline V CDR1 and CDR2: MGHRA, YSYEKL. For the CDR3, the DNA is TGCGCCAGCAGCCAGGTAGACAGGAGCTCCTACGAGCAGTACTTC. This gives the protein CASSQVDRSSYEQYF.

This clone was seen once. The chain is built from TRBV28 and TRBJ2-7; 11 nucleotides match TRBD2. The trim removed 5 bases at V and 7 bases at J, leaving 13 bases unmatched. This CDR3 comprises 16 residues. CDR1 is MDHEN and CDR2 is SYDVKM in the germline V gene. The CDR3 DNA reads as TGTGCCAGCAGTATCTATAGCGGGGGGGTGTCTATAGAGCAGTACTTC. This gives the protein CASSIYSGGVSIEQYF.

The V gene is TRBV6-4, the J gene TRBJ1-1; D gene uncertain. Looked up from germline, CDR1 is MRHNA and CDR2 is SNTAGT. The ends were cut back, 6 bases at V and 3 bases at J, with 11 bases in the middle. The CDR3 extends over 13 amino acids. CDR3: CASSIDGDTEAFF. The CDR3 nucleotides read TGTGCCAGCAGCATTGACGGGGACACTGAAGCTTTCTTT.

The chain recombines TRBV7-9 with TRBJ1-4, with a possible D match to TRBD1 (6 bases). CDR1 is SEHNR and CDR2 is FQNEAQ in the germline V gene (reference sequence). CDR3 size: 13 residues. Trimming took 5 bases from V and 7 from J, leaving 11 bases between them. The CDR3 coding sequence is TGTGCCAGCAGCCTCCGGGGGGCTGAAAAACTGTTTTTT. This translates into CASSLRGAEKLFF.

The genes are TRBV15 and TRBJ1-5, with D perhaps matching TRBD1 (5 bases). Germline V gene data show CDR1 as LNHNV and CDR2 as YYDKDF (reference sequence). V lost 0 bases to trimming and J lost 0 bases, with 21 bases between them. The CDR3 covers 20 residues. CDR3 region: CATSRDLDTDDTYSNQPQHF. CDR3 sequence (DNA): TGTGCCACCAGCAGAGACCTGGACACCGACGACACATATAGCAATCAGCCCCAGCATTTT.

The chain couples TRBV30 to TRBJ1-3; 8 bases match TRBD1. V was pared by 2 bases and J by 2 bases, with 5 bases of the junction left unmatched. Per germline, CDR1 GTSNPN and CDR2 SVGIG (reference sequence). The CDR3 loop spans 15 amino acids. DNA of the CDR3: TGTGCCTGGAGTACGGGACAGGTCGCTGGAAACACCATATATTTT. Translation: CAWSTGQVAGNTIYF.

The V and J genes are TRBV11-2 and TRBJ1-1, with D possibly TRBD1 on 6 matching bases. The V gene's germline CDR1 is SGHAT and CDR2 FQNNGV. Trimming pared 1 base from V and 10 bases from J, leaving 10 bases between. The CDR3 loop spans 12 amino acids. The CDR3 sequence: CASSLATGIAFF. The CDR3 bases are TGTGCCAGCAGCTTAGCCACAGGGATAGCTTTCTTT.

The chain carries TRBV11-2 and TRBJ1-1; no reliable D call. CDR1 SGHAT and CDR2 FQNNGV come from the germline V gene. The CDR3 consists of 13 residues. Trimming pared 5 bases from V and 0 bases from J, leaving 7 bases between. The CDR3, as DNA: TGTGCCAGCAGCGGCAGGATGAACACTGAAGCTTTCTTT. Encoded protein: CASSGRMNTEAFF.

This chain joins TRBV11-1 and TRBJ2-5, with 8 bases identical to TRBD2. Trimming cost V 2 bases and J 5 bases; bases outside gene matches: 4. Germline V gene data show CDR1 as SGHAT and CDR2 as FQDESV (reference sequence). The CDR3 length is 14 residues. CDR3 residues: CASSLRRGVETQYF. The CDR3 nucleotides are TGTGCCAGCAGCTTACGGCGGGGGGTTGAGACCCAGTACTTC.

V is TRBV9 and J is TRBJ2-3, with 9 bases that match TRBD1. J was trimmed by 2 bases and V by 0 bases; bases with no gene match: 4. The CDR3 extends over 16 amino acids. CDR1 is SGDLS and CDR2 is YYNGEE in the germline V gene. CDR3 in amino acids: CASSVAGTGSTDTQYF. In nucleotides, the CDR3 is TGTGCCAGCAGCGTAGCCGGGACAGGGTCCACAGATACGCAGTATTTT.

The V and J genes are TRBV27 and TRBJ1-2; no clear D gene. Germline assignment: CDR1 MNHEY and CDR2 SMNVEV (reference sequence). V lost 8 bases and J lost 4, with 11 bases in between. CDR3 length equals 12 residues. CDR3 coding DNA: TGTGCCAGCTGGGGAGGTGGCTATGGCTACACCTTC. As protein: CASWGGGYGYTF.

The V call is TRBV7-6, the J call TRBJ2-1; 7 nucleotides agree with TRBD2. This CDR3 is built from 15 residues. The trim removed 1 base at V and 3 bases at J, leaving 3 bases unmatched. Germline CDR1 is SGHVS and CDR2 is FNYEAQ. The CDR3 nucleotides are TGTGCCAGCAGCTTAGAACGGGGGGTCTACAATGAGCAGTTCTTC. It encodes CASSLERGVYNEQFF.

This chain links TRBV2 with TRBJ1-2; no definite D call. CDR3 length: 13 amino acids. V gave up 4 bases and J gave up 8 bases, with 14 bases separating them. Germline CDR1 SNHLY, CDR2 FYNNEI. The CDR3 sequence is CASSAYRTEGYTF. The CDR3 bases are TGTGCCAGCAGTGCCTACAGAACTGAGGGCTACACCTTC.

This chain links TRBV6-5 with TRBJ2-2; D is possibly TRBD1 (6 bases). The CDR3 covers 15 residues. With 7 bases removed from V and 0 bases from J, the gap between germline ends came to 12 bases. In germline, CDR1 is MNHEY, CDR2 SVGAGI. The CDR3 reads CASTPDSTNTGELFF. DNA for the CDR3: TGTGCCAGCACTCCGGACAGCACGAACACCGGGGAGCTGTTTTTT.

The CDR3 reads CASTTRDYLLSYTF. CDR3 DNA sequence: TGTGCCAGCACCACAAGGGACTACCTCTTAAGCTACACCTTC. The chain has TRBV9 and TRBJ1-2; D may be TRBD1 (5 bases). Trimming pared 6 bases from V and 9 bases from J, leaving 21 bases between. The V gene's germline CDR1 is SGDLS and CDR2 YYNGEE. The CDR3 sequence is 14 residues long.

CDR3 sequence (DNA): TGTGCCAGCAGCCAAGTACCCCCATATAAGACAAGCAATTCACCCCTCCACTTT. Its translation is CASSQVPPYKTSNSPLHF. V and J are TRBV3-1 (or the pseudogene TRBV3-2) and TRBJ1-6; no reliable D call. The CDR3 extends over 18 amino acids. From germline, CDR1 is LGHDT and CDR2 YNNKEL (reference sequence). The V end was cut by 1 base, the J end by 7 bases, with 20 bases between.

The gene calls are TRBV27 and TRBJ2-7; 10 bases line up with TRBD1. Germline V gene lookup returns CDR1 MNHEY and CDR2 SMNVEV (reference sequence). The CDR3 loop spans 15 amino acids. Trimming took 6 bases from V and 0 from J; bases not matched to a gene: 5. Written as DNA, the CDR3 is TGTGCCAGCAGGGGACGGGACAGGGGCTCCTACGAGCAGTACTTC. This translates into CASRGRDRGSYEQYF.

The chain has TRBV11-2 and TRBJ1-6; D may be TRBD1 (5 bases). The V end lost 5 bases, the J end lost 0 bases, and 11 bases lay between the germline ends. The CDR3 is 16 residues long. Germline loops: CDR1 SGHAT, CDR2 FQNNGV. CDR3 sequence reads: CASSGDGSSYNSPLHF. In DNA, the CDR3 is TGTGCCAGCAGCGGGGACGGGAGCTCCTATAATTCACCCCTCCACTTT.